These 17 T cell receptor beta chains originate from one sample sequenced in a study of cytomegalovirus exposure and HLA in healthy donors. Both 60 Vbeta primers and 13 Jbeta primers went into the PCR. Here immunoSEQ multiplex PCR was the method, and the copy in TCRdb shows in-frame clones only, minus some. Among some 98,000 clones, around 80% were seen once, and the ten largest hold roughly 1.5%. The sample comprised PBMCs. These receptors all come from a man aged 35 to 55 in good health and CMV-seronegative.

This clone was seen just once. This sequence joins TRBV7-9 and TRBJ1-6; D is ambiguous. The CDR3 has 16 residues. Germline V gene lookup returns CDR1 SEHNR and CDR2 FQNEAQ (reference sequence). The germline V and J ends were trimmed by 0 bases and 1 base, with 7 bases remaining between them. The chain's CDR3 is CASSLAGLSYNSPLHF. The CDR3, as DNA: TGTGCCAGCAGCTTAGCGGGCCTTTCCTATAATTCACCCCTCCACTTT.

V usage is TRBV6-4 and J usage is TRBJ2-2, with a tentative D call TRBD1 (5 bases). V was clipped by 6 bases and J by 0 bases, with 23 bases between them. Germline V lookup: CDR1 MRHNA, CDR2 SNTAGT. The CDR3 covers 19 residues. CDR3 sequence: CASSQRTTQGNANTGELFF. The CDR3 DNA reads as TGTGCCAGCAGCCAGAGAACAACCCAGGGTAACGCGAACACCGGGGAGCTGTTTTTT.

V usage is TRBV7-2 and J usage is TRBJ1-5, with D possibly being TRBD1 (6 bases). The ends were cut back, 5 bases at V and 4 bases at J, with 12 bases in the middle. CDR3 length equals 14 residues. The germline V gene has CDR1 SGHTA and CDR2 FQGNSA. The CDR3 is CASSQHQGNQPQHF. CDR3 nucleotide sequence: TGTGCCAGCAGCCAACATCAGGGGAATCAGCCCCAGCATTTT.

V and J are TRBV6-6 and TRBJ2-3, with TRBD1 matching over 8 bases. Germline CDR1 reads MNHNY; CDR2 reads SVGAGI (reference sequence). The J segment lost 3 bases and the V segment lost 6 bases, leaving 8 bases of the junction unmatched. The CDR3 covers 15 residues. CDR3 sequence: CASSLRQGRTDTQYF. CDR3 sequence (DNA): TGTGCCAGCAGCCTTCGACAGGGGAGGACAGATACGCAGTATTTT.

V and J are TRBV12-5 and TRBJ2-1, with D perhaps TRBD2 (6 bases). The CDR3 consists of 14 residues. The ends were cut back, 0 bases at V and 6 bases at J, with 9 bases in the middle. Germline CDR1 and CDR2: LGHNT and FRNRAP. CDR3 amino acids: CASGLVGGPNEQFF. The CDR3 DNA sequence: TGTGCTAGTGGTTTGGTAGGAGGGCCCAATGAGCAGTTCTTC. The whole variable domain, filled in from reference TRBV12-5 and TRBJ2-1, reads DARVTQTPRHKVTEMGQEVTMRCQPILGHNTVFWYRQTMMQGLELLAYFRNRAPLDDSGMPKDRFSAEMPDATLATLKIQPSEPRDSAVYFCASGLVGGPNEQFFGPGTRLTVL.

The chain recombines TRBV5-8 with TRBJ2-7; D is ambiguous. The CDR3 is 13 residues long. V dropped 4 bases and J dropped 2 bases, with 10 bases sitting between them. The germline CDR1 and CDR2 sequences are SGHTS and YDEGEE. CDR3 sequence: CASSDSVTYEQYF. CDR3 DNA: TGTGCCAGCAGCGATTCGGTGACCTACGAGCAGTACTTC.

The rearrangement links TRBV11-2 to TRBJ1-3, with no clear D. This CDR3 region has 16 residues. Germline-derived CDR1 and CDR2 are SGHAT and FQNNGV. The V and J ends lost 5 bases and 3 bases respectively, with 17 bases between them. The CDR3 sequence: CASSHITERIGNTIYF. The CDR3, as DNA: TGTGCCAGCAGCCATATAACAGAGAGAATTGGAAACACCATATATTTT.

The chain couples TRBV5-1 to TRBJ1-2, with 10 bases that match TRBD1. Germline V CDR1 and CDR2: SGHRS, YFSETQ. V trimming: 0 bases; J trimming: 6 bases; junction bases outside the gene matches: 8. The CDR3 totals 16 residues. CDR3 coding DNA: TGCGCCAGCAGCTTGGCCCCAACGGGACAGGGGAATGGCTACACCTTC. Protein: CASSLAPTGQGNGYTF. Full variable domain (outside the CDR3, taken from reference TRBV5-1 and TRBJ1-2): KAGVTQTPRYLIKTRGQQVTLSCSPISGHRSVSWYQQTPGQGLQFLFEYFSETQRNKGNFPGRFSGRQFSNSRSEMNVSTLELGDSALYLCASSLAPTGQGNGYTFGSGTRLTVV.

The chain couples TRBV27 to TRBJ2-1; TRBD2 agrees at 7 bases. The CDR3 is 21 amino acids. Germline V gives CDR1 MNHEY, CDR2 SMNVEV (reference sequence). The trim removed 0 bases at V and 0 bases at J, leaving 17 bases unmatched. The CDR3 protein is CASSLSLDHGSGASSYNEQFF. The CDR3 DNA reads TGTGCCAGCAGTTTATCCCTAGACCATGGAAGCGGGGCTAGCTCCTACAATGAGCAGTTCTTC.

In this sample, this clone turned up a few times. The V call is TRBV19, the J call TRBJ1-3; 7 bases align to TRBD1. V shed 5 bases and J 0 bases; nucleotides not matched to a gene: 7. Germline CDR1 is LNHDA and CDR2 is SQIVND (reference sequence). CDR3 size: 16 residues. Here the CDR3 reads CASSSPGGPSGNTIYF. In nucleotides, the CDR3 is TGTGCCAGTAGTTCTCCAGGGGGTCCCTCTGGAAACACCATATATTTT. The variable domain in full, with the rest retrieved from reference TRBV19 and TRBJ1-3, is DGGITQSPKYLFRKEGQNVTLSCEQNLNHDAMYWYRQDPGQGLRLIYYSQIVNDFQKGDIAEGYSVSREKKESFPLTVTSAQKNPTAFYLCASSSPGGPSGNTIYFGEGSWLTVV.

The chain links TRBV10-2 to TRBJ1-1; no reliable D call. The CDR3 spans 11 residues. The V gene's germline CDR1 is WSHSY and CDR2 SAAADI. V lost 4 bases and J 10 bases, leaving 10 bases between the germline ends. The CDR3 loop reads CASSGNSRAFF. DNA for the CDR3: TGCGCCAGCAGTGGGAACAGCAGAGCTTTCTTT.

The chain uses TRBV6-5 and TRBJ2-2, with 8 bases aligning to TRBD2. The CDR3 contains 16 residues. V dropped 1 base and J dropped 2; count of bases not matched to a gene: 3. The germline CDR1 and CDR2 sequences are MNHEY and SVGAGI. The CDR3 is CASSYWRGDNTGELFF. The CDR3 nucleotides read TGTGCCAGCAGTTACTGGCGGGGGGACAACACCGGGGAGCTGTTTTTT.

This clone turned up a few times. In nucleotides, the CDR3 is TGTGCCAGCGAGCGTGACTTACTTGCACAAGAGACCCAGTACTTC. Amino acid sequence: CASERDLLAQETQYF. The genes are TRBV2 and TRBJ2-5; D remains ambiguous. Trimming took off 8 bases at V and 2 bases at J, with 18 bases between the two ends. Germline V gives CDR1 SNHLY, CDR2 FYNNEI. This CDR3 region has 15 residues.

For the CDR3, the DNA is TGCAGCGTTGGCCGGGAGATTAATTCACCCCTCCACTTT. Amino acid sequence: CSVGREINSPLHF. The chain employs TRBV29-1 and TRBJ1-6; no clear D gene. CDR1 is SQVTM and CDR2 is ANQGSEA in the germline V gene. Trimming took 4 bases from V and 6 from J, leaving 10 bases between them. CDR3 length: 13 residues.

The CDR3 protein is CASSEFGQVSSYNEQFF. The DNA for the CDR3 is TGTGCCAGCAGTGAGTTCGGACAGGTTAGCTCCTACAATGAGCAGTTCTTC. V and J are TRBV6-4 and TRBJ2-1; 7 nucleotides line up with TRBD1. Trimming took 3 bases from V and 0 from J; bases not matched to a gene: 8. Germline loops: CDR1 MRHNA, CDR2 SNTAGT. This CDR3 is built from 17 residues.

DNA for the CDR3: TGTGCCACCAGCAGATTCGATCAGCCCCAGCATTTT. It encodes CATSRFDQPQHF. The V and J genes are TRBV15 and TRBJ1-5; D remains unclear. The CDR3 covers 12 residues. Germline V gene data show CDR1 as LNHNV and CDR2 as YYDKDF (reference sequence). Trimming stripped 2 bases from V and 5 bases from J, with 4 bases between.

The rearrangement joins TRBV19 to TRBJ2-5; 7 positions agree with TRBD2. After removal of 7 bases from V and 4 bases from J, the junction contained 12 bases not matched to a gene. Looked up from germline, CDR1 is LNHDA and CDR2 is SQIVND (reference sequence). The CDR3 has 15 amino acids. CDR3 coding DNA: TGTGCCAGTACCCCTAGCGGTCGCCGGGGAGAGACCCAGTACTTC. Its translation: CASTPSGRRGETQYF.